The T cell receptor beta chain described here comes from a study of high-grade serous ovarian cancer treatment subgroups. By share, this clone ranks as medium-sized (0.01 to 0.1%). Tumor samples were obtained before definitive surgery or chemotherapy. This CDR3 comprises 12 residues. Trimming at V came to 5 bases and at J to 3 bases, leaving 2 bases not matched to a gene. CDR1 SGHRS and CDR2 YFSETQ come from the germline V gene. The table came from immunoSEQ multiplex PCR; TCRdb's copy has only in-frame clones and leaves some out. The data show about 16,000 clones, around 73% seen once. This receptor was obtained from a human donor with high-grade serous ovarian cancer. The chain couples TRBV5-1 to TRBJ2-7, with 7 bases fitting TRBD1. Material for sequencing was tumor tissue. CDR3 sequence reads: CASRAGGYEQYF. Written as DNA, the CDR3 is TGCGCCAGCAGAGCAGGGGGCTACGAGCAGTACTTC.